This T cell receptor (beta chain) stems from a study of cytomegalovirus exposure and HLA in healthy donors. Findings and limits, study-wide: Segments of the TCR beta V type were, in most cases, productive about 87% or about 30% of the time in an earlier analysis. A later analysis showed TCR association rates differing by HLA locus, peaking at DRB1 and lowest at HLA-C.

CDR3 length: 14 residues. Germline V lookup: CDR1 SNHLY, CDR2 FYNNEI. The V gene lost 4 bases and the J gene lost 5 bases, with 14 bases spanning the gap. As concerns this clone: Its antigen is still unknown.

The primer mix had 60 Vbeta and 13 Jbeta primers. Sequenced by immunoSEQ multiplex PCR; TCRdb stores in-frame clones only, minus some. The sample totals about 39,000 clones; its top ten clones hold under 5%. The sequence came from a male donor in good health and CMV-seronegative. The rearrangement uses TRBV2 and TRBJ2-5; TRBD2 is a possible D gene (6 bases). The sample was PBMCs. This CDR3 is CASSVAGGIETQYF. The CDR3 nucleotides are TGTGCCAGCAGTGTAGCTGGAGGGATCGAGACCCAGTACTTC.